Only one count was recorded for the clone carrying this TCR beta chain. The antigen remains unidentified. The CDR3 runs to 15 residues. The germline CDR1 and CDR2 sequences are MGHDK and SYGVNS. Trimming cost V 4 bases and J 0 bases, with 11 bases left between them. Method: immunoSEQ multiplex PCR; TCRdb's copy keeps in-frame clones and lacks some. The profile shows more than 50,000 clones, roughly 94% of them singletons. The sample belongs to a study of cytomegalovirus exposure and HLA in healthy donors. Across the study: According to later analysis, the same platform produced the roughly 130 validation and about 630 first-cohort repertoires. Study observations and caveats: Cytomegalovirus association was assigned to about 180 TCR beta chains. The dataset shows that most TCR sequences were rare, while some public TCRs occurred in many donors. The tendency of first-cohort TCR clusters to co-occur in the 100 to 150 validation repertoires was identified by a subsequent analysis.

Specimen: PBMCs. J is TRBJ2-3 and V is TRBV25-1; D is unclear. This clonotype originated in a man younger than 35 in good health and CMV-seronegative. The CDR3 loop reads CASSAHLTSTDTQYF. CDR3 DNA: TGTGCCAGCAGTGCCCACTTAACTAGCACAGATACGCAGTATTTT.